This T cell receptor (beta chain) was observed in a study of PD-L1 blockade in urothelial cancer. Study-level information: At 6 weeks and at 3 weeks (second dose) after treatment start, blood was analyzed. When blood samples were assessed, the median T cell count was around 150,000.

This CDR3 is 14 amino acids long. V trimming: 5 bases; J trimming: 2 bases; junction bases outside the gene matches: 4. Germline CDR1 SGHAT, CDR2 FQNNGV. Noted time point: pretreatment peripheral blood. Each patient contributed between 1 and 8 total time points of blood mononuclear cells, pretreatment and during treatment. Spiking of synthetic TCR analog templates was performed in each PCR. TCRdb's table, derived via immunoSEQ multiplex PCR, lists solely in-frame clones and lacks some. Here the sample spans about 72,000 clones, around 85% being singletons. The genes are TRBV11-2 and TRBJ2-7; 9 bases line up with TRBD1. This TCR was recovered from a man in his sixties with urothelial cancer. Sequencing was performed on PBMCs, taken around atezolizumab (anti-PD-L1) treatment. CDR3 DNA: TGTGCCAGCAGCGTCAGACAGGGGGCCTACGAGCAGTACTTC. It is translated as CASSVRQGAYEQYF.